This paragraph reports one T cell receptor (beta chain). This entry comes from a study of T cell changes during pregnancy in multiple sclerosis. Between the trimmed V and J ends, which lost 5 bases and 1 base, there was a span of 6 bases. The CDR3 extends over 13 amino acids. Per the germline V gene, CDR1 is LNHDA and CDR2 is SQIVND (reference sequence). Produced via immunoSEQ multiplex PCR; TCRdb's table is partial and in-frame only. The repertoire includes tens of thousands of clones, roughly 94% of them detected once, and about 0.6% sits in the top ten. This rearrangement joins TRBV19 to TRBJ1-3, with a weak D call TRBD1 (5 bases). The sequencing used CD4+ T cells from peripheral blood mononuclear cells, collected in the second trimester of pregnancy. The source is a female donor with multiple sclerosis, enrolled in a pregnancy study. This chain's CDR3 is CASSRQSGNTIYF. CDR3 sequence (DNA): TGTGCCAGTAGTCGACAGTCTGGAAACACCATATATTTT. Full variable domain (missing parts from reference TRBV19 and TRBJ1-3): DGGITQSPKYLFRKEGQNVTLSCEQNLNHDAMYWYRQDPGQGLRLIYYSQIVNDFQKGDIAEGYSVSREKKESFPLTVTSAQKNPTAFYLCASSRQSGNTIYFGEGSWLTVV.